The rows below give T cell receptor beta chains drawn from one sample of a study of blood T cell repertoires in COVID-19. The assay was immunoSEQ multiplex PCR, and TCRdb's table has in-frame clones only and misses some. The sample has approximately 21,000 clones, 75% to 90% seen once. The material sequenced was peripheral blood. The source is an elderly woman with active or convalescent COVID-19. The CDR3 runs from the conserved cysteine through the conserved F or W. D genes are given only for firm matches. Rows give clone size only sometimes, using once, few, many, or a class for an expanded clone.

>.|TRBJ1-4|TRBV14|.
TGTGCCAGCAGCCAAAACAGGAACCCAAATGAAAAACTGTTTTTT
CASSQNRNPNEKLFF
>.|TRBJ2-1|TRBV11-3|.
TGTGCCAGCACCCCCTACCGGGGAGCGAACAATGAGCAGTTCTTC
CASTPYRGANNEQFF
>.|TRBJ1-4|TRBV5-5|.
TGTGCCAGCAGCTTATCTCCTGCGGGTGAAAAACTGTTTTTT
CASSLSPAGEKLFF
>.|TRBJ2-7|TRBV10-3|.
TGTGCCATCAGTGAGACGGGGGGCCCCCAGGAGCAGTACTTC
CAISETGGPQEQYF
>.|TRBJ1-1|TRBV6-5|.
TGTGCCAGCAGGGGGGACACATTTAAAGCTTTCTTT
CASRGDTFKAFF
>.|TRBJ2-6|TRBV3-1/TRBV3-2|once
TGTGCCAGCAGCCCCAGTGGTGGGGCCAACGTCCTGACTTTC
CASSPSGGANVLTF
>.|TRBJ2-1|TRBV15|.
TGTGCCACCAGCAGAGCGCCGGTAGCTGGAGCTGAGCAGTTCTTC
CATSRAPVAGAEQFF
>.|TRBJ2-2|TRBV7-9|.
TGTGCCAGCAGGAAGGGCGGGGACACCGGGGAGCTGTTTTTT
CASRKGGDTGELFF
>.|TRBJ2-1|TRBV7-3|.
TGTGCCAGCAGCATCCGGGGTAACTCCTACAATGAGCAGTTCTTC
CASSIRGNSYNEQFF
>.|TRBJ2-2|TRBV3-1/TRBV3-2|.
TGTGCCAGCAGCCAAGCCCCGGACACCGGGGAGCTGTTTTTT
CASSQAPDTGELFF
>.|TRBJ2-3|TRBV7-8|.
TGTGCCAGCAGCTTAGCAGCGTCGGGTATAGCGCAGTATTTT
CASSLAASGIAQYF
>.|TRBJ1-1|TRBV11-2|.
TGTGCCAGCAGCTTAGATCCCAACTCTGGAGCTTTCTTT
CASSLDPNSGAFF
>TRBD1|TRBJ1-4|TRBV19|few
TGTGCCAGTAGGCGAGGACAGGGCCCACGGAATGAAAAACTGTTTTTT
CASRRGQGPRNEKLFF
>TRBD2|TRBJ2-1|TRBV5-1|.
TGCGCCAGCAGCGTTGTACCTAGCGGGGGAAACAATGAGCAGTTCTTC
CASSVVPSGGNNEQFF
>TRBD2|TRBJ2-7|TRBV11-1|.
TGTGCCAGCACCCCTAGCGGACCCTACGAGCAGTACTTC
CASTPSGPYEQYF
>.|TRBJ2-5|TRBV5-1|.
TGCGCCAGCAGCTTACTCGGGGAAGAGACCCAGTACTTC
CASSLLGEETQYF